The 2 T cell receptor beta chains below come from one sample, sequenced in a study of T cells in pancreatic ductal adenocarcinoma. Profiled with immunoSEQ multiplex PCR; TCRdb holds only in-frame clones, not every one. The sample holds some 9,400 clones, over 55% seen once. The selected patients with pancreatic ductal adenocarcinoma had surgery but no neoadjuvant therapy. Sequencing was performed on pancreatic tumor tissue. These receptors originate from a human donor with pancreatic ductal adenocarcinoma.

This chain's CDR3 is CASSQVSGGADTQYF. The DNA of the CDR3 is TGTGCCAGCAGCCAAGTTTCGGGGGGCGCAGATACGCAGTATTTT. The chain links TRBV4-2 to TRBJ2-3, with D possibly being TRBD2 (7 bases). The CDR3 has 15 residues. Trimming took 1 base from V and 4 from J, leaving 12 bases between them. CDR1 and CDR2 from the germline V gene are LGHNA and YNFKEQ.

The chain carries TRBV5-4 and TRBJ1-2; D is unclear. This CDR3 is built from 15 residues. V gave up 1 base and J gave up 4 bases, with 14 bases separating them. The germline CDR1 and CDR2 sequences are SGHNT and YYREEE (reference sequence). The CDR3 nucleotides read TGTGCCAGCAGCTTGAACAACGGACCTCTCTATGGCTACACCTTC. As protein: CASSLNNGPLYGYTF.